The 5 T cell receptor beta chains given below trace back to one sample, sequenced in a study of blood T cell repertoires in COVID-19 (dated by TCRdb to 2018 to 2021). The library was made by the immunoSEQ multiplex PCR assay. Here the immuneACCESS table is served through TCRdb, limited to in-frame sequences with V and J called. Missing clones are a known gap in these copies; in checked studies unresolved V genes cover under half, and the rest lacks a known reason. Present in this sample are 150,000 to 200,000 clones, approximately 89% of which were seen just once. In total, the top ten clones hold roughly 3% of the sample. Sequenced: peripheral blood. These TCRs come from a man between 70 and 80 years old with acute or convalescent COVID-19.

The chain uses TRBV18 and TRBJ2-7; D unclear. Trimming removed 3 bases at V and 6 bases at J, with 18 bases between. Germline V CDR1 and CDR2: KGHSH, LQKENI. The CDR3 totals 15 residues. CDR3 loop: CASSPASAPGGEQYF. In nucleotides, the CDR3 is TGTGCCAGCTCACCCGCCTCCGCCCCTGGCGGCGAGCAGTACTTC.

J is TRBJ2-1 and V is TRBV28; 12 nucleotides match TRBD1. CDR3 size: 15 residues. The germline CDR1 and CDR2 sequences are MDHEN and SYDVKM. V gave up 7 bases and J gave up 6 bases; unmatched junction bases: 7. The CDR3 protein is CASNLPGQGANEQFF. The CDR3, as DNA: TGTGCCAGCAATCTCCCGGGACAGGGGGCCAATGAGCAGTTCTTC.

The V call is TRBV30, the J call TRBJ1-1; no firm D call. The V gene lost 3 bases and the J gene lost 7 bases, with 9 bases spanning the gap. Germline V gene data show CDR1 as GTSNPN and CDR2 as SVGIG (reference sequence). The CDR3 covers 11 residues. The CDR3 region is CAWRSEGEAFF. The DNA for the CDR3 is TGTGCCTGGAGATCGGAGGGTGAAGCTTTCTTT.

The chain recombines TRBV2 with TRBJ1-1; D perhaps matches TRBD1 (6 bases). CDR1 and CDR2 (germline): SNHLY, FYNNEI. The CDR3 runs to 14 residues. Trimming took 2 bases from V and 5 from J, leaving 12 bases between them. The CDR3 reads CASSETGQGTEAFF. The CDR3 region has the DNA TGTGCCAGCAGTGAAACAGGCCAGGGGACTGAAGCTTTCTTT.

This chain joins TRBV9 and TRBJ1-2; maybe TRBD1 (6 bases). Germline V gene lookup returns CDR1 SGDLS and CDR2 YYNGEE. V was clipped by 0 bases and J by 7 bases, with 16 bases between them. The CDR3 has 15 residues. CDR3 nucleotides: TGTGCCAGCAGCGTAGACGGGAGGGAAGGGGGTGGCTACACCTTC. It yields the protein CASSVDGREGGGYTF.